The T cell receptor beta chain described here comes from a study of PD-1 blockade in classical Hodgkin lymphoma. Data came from immunoSEQ multiplex PCR; TCRdb stores just in-frame clones and leaves some out. In the table there are 100,000 or so clones, around 89% of which are singletons. Patients all relapsed after autologous stem cell transplantation, and there was variation in brentuximab vedotin exposure. The CDR3 consists of 13 residues. Germline V gene sequence: CDR1 SGHDT, CDR2 YYEEEE. V was clipped by 0 bases and J by 5 bases, with 9 bases between them. This chain uses TRBV5-6 with TRBJ2-7, with a tentative D call TRBD2 (6 bases). This specimen consisted of peripheral blood mononuclear cells (PBMCs), obtained before the second cycle of nivolumab. The sequence came from a human donor with classical Hodgkin lymphoma. In nucleotides, the CDR3 is TGTGCCAGCAGCTTGGGGAGGGGCGACGAGCAGTACTTC. This sequence encodes CASSLGRGDEQYF.